The 22 T cell receptor beta chains reported below all come from one sample, sequenced in a study of blood T cell repertoires in COVID-19. Sequencing used immunoSEQ multiplex PCR; TCRdb keeps in-frame clones, though not all of them. This table has tens of thousands of clones, roughly 88% appearing once. Sequencing was done on a sample of peripheral blood. These receptors were collected from a woman aged 65 to 85 with acute or convalescent COVID-19.

V is TRBV6-1 and J is TRBJ1-5, with TRBD1 as a possible D gene (5 bases). Trimming stripped 2 bases from V and 4 bases from J, with 18 bases between. Per the germline V gene, CDR1 is MNHNS and CDR2 is SASEGT. The CDR3 spans 17 residues. The CDR3 sequence is CASSELGAARKNQPQHF. As DNA, the CDR3 is TGTGCCAGCAGTGAACTTGGGGCAGCGCGGAAGAATCAGCCCCAGCATTTT.

The rearrangement uses TRBV27 and TRBJ1-5, with D unresolved. CDR1 MNHEY and CDR2 SMNVEV come from the germline V gene (reference sequence). Between the trimmed V and J ends, which lost 5 bases and 4 bases, there was a span of 18 bases. The CDR3 consists of 16 residues. As DNA, the CDR3 is TGTGCCAGCAGTCCCGAGGGAATCGGTGGTAATCAGCCCCAGCATTTT. This gives the protein CASSPEGIGGNQPQHF.

The genes are TRBV2 and TRBJ1-2, with D possibly being TRBD1 (5 bases). In germline, CDR1 is SNHLY, CDR2 FYNNEI. The CDR3 runs to 14 residues. The germline V and J ends were trimmed by 1 base and 4 bases, with 10 bases remaining between them. The DNA of the CDR3 is TGTGCCAGCAGTGAAGGAAAGGGGTTCTATGGCTACACCTTC. It encodes CASSEGKGFYGYTF.

V usage is TRBV2 and J usage is TRBJ1-1, with unresolved D. The ends were cut back, 3 bases at V and 4 bases at J, with 9 bases in the middle. The CDR3 spans 13 residues. The V gene's germline CDR1 is SNHLY and CDR2 FYNNEI. The CDR3 spells CASSEEVGTEAFF. The CDR3 coding sequence is TGTGCCAGCAGTGAGGAGGTCGGCACTGAAGCTTTCTTT. Drawing the rest from reference TRBV2 and TRBJ1-1, the complete variable domain is EPEVTQTPSHQVTQMGQEVILRCVPISNHLYFYWYRQILGQKVEFLVSFYNNEISEKSEIFDDQFSVERPDGSNFTLKIRSTKLEDSAMYFCASSEEVGTEAFFGQGTRLTVV.

This clone is a singleton in its sample. V usage is TRBV7-2 and J usage is TRBJ1-2, with TRBD1 matching over 7 bases. J lost 5 bases, V lost 3 bases, and 18 bases had no gene match. This CDR3 contains 18 residues. Looked up from germline, CDR1 is SGHTA and CDR2 is FQGNSA. CDR3 sequence: CASSLQAFGDSQRYGYTF. As DNA, the CDR3 is TGTGCCAGCAGCTTGCAAGCCTTTGGGGACAGCCAAAGGTATGGCTACACCTTC. The full variable domain, its missing parts supplied by reference TRBV7-2 and TRBJ1-2, is GAGVSQSPSNKVTEKGKDVELRCDPISGHTALYWYRQSLGQGLEFLIYFQGNSAPDKSGLPSDRFSAERTGGSVSTLTIQRTQQEDSAVYLCASSLQAFGDSQRYGYTFGSGTRLTVV.

The chain uses TRBV5-1 and TRBJ2-1; D unclear. This CDR3 is built from 13 residues. From germline, CDR1 is SGHRS and CDR2 YFSETQ. V was clipped by 0 bases and J by 4 bases, with 5 bases between them. CDR3: CASSLGQYNEQFF. The CDR3 DNA follows: TGCGCCAGCAGCTTGGGGCAGTACAATGAGCAGTTCTTC.

The gene calls are TRBV5-1 and TRBJ2-1, with 9 nucleotides matching TRBD1. V was pared by 4 bases and J by 9 bases, with 8 bases of the junction left unmatched. The germline gives CDR1 SGHRS, CDR2 YFSETQ. The CDR3 length is 14 residues. CDR3 in DNA: TGCGCCAGCAGCCCACAGGGGGCCGGGGGTGAGCAGTTCTTC. Its translation: CASSPQGAGGEQFF. Based on the CDR3 plus reference TRBV5-1 and TRBJ2-1, the full variable domain is KAGVTQTPRYLIKTRGQQVTLSCSPISGHRSVSWYQQTPGQGLQFLFEYFSETQRNKGNFPGRFSGRQFSNSRSEMNVSTLELGDSALYLCASSPQGAGGEQFFGPGTRLTVL.

CDR3 nucleotides: TGTGCCAGCAGCCCAGAGATAGCGGGCCCTTACAATGAGCAGTTCTTC. Its protein is CASSPEIAGPYNEQFF. The chain joins TRBV7-9 to TRBJ2-1, with 7 bases aligning to TRBD2. Per the germline V gene, CDR1 is SEHNR and CDR2 is FQNEAQ (reference sequence). CDR3 length equals 16 residues. Germline trimming cut 5 bases from V and 4 bases from J; bases unmatched to any gene: 11.

The count of this clone is one. The chain links TRBV11-2 to TRBJ1-6; D call uncertain. The CDR3 runs 15 residues. CDR1 is SGHAT, CDR2 FQNNGV, per germline. V lost 5 bases and J 9 bases, leaving 17 bases between the germline ends. CDR3 bases: TGTGCCAGCAGCGGTGGACCAGTCGGGAGTTCACCCCTCCACTTT. As protein: CASSGGPVGSSPLHF.

The V call is TRBV7-8, the J call TRBJ1-5; weak D call: TRBD1 (6 bases). The germline V and J ends were trimmed by 4 bases and 3 bases, with 10 bases remaining between them. CDR3 size: 14 residues. Germline loops: CDR1 SGHVS, CDR2 FQNEAQ. The CDR3 here is CASSSGQPNQPQHF. The DNA for the CDR3 is TGTGCCAGCAGCTCCGGACAGCCCAATCAGCCCCAGCATTTT.

The gene calls are TRBV6-2 or TRBV6-3 and TRBJ2-3, with 14 bases identical to TRBD2. The CDR3 covers 15 residues. Germline CDR1 MNHEY, CDR2 SVGEGT. Trimming took 2 bases from V and 9 from J; bases not matched to a gene: 4. The chain's CDR3 is CASSYGGLAGETQYF. CDR3 bases: TGTGCCAGCAGTTACGGGGGACTAGCGGGGGAGACGCAGTATTTT.

In its sample, this clone was seen once. This chain joins TRBV28 and TRBJ2-7; TRBD2 matches at 8 bases. Germline V gene data show CDR1 as MDHEN and CDR2 as SYDVKM. Unmatched junction bases numbered 12, after V lost 5 bases and J lost 3 bases. The CDR3 is made up of 16 amino acids. Written as DNA, the CDR3 is TGTGCCAGCAGTCTACCCGGGACTAGGCGTCTCTACGAGCAGTACTTC. Encoded protein: CASSLPGTRRLYEQYF.

A few counts support this clone. The J gene is TRBJ1-2, the V gene TRBV6-2 or TRBV6-3, with D perhaps TRBD1 (6 bases). Trimming took 2 bases from V and 4 from J, leaving 14 bases between them. Germline CDR1 MNHEY, CDR2 SVGEGT. This CDR3 contains 15 residues. CDR3 nucleotides: TGTGCCAGCAGTTACGATCAGGGGAGATTCTATGGCTACACCTTC. It translates to CASSYDQGRFYGYTF.

The chain joins TRBV27 to TRBJ1-6; D is undetermined. Germline V gene data show CDR1 as MNHEY and CDR2 as SMNVEV (reference sequence). Trimming pared 3 bases from V and 9 bases from J, leaving 6 bases between. The CDR3 runs 12 residues. DNA of the CDR3: TGTGCCAGCAGTTTGACGGGTTCACCCCTCCACTTT. Protein sequence: CASSLTGSPLHF.

The sample holds one count of this clone. V usage is TRBV30 and J usage is TRBJ2-7; the D gene is possibly TRBD1 (5 bases). CDR1 and CDR2 from the germline V gene are GTSNPN and SVGIG (reference sequence). V lost 4 bases, J lost 6 bases, and 13 bases lay in between. This CDR3 is built from 12 residues. The CDR3 DNA reads TGTGCCTGGACAGGCCAAAGGGGCGAGCAGTACTTC. Amino acids: CAWTGQRGEQYF.

This clone has just a few counts. The chain joins TRBV9 to TRBJ2-7; TRBD2 matches 8 bases. Looked up from germline, CDR1 is SGDLS and CDR2 is YYNGEE. The V gene end was trimmed by 3 bases and the J gene end by 3 bases; junction bases not matched to a gene: 5. The CDR3 spans 14 residues. The CDR3: CASSAGGGRYEQYF. As DNA, the CDR3 is TGTGCCAGCAGCGCCGGGGGGGGCCGCTACGAGCAGTACTTC.

The J gene is TRBJ2-7, the V gene TRBV29-1; 12 positions match TRBD2. J gave up 3 bases and V 4 bases, and 1 base lay outside the gene matches. Looked up from germline, CDR1 is SQVTM and CDR2 is ANQGSEA. This CDR3 spans 13 amino acids. The CDR3 spells CSVASGGVYEQYF. The CDR3 DNA reads TGCAGCGTTGCTAGCGGGGGGGTCTACGAGCAGTACTTC.

V is TRBV6-1 and J is TRBJ2-1; 8 positions agree with TRBD2. This CDR3 contains 15 residues. CDR1 MNHNS and CDR2 SASEGT come from the germline V gene. With 5 bases clipped from V and 2 bases from J, the junction kept 5 bases outside the gene matches. CDR3 protein: CASSPGGAPYNEQFF. DNA of the CDR3: TGTGCCAGCAGTCCCGGGGGGGCCCCCTACAATGAGCAGTTCTTC.

The chain joins TRBV10-3 to TRBJ1-3; D possibly corresponds to TRBD1 (5 bases). Trimming removed 4 bases from V and 0 bases from J, with 10 bases in between. The CDR3 contains 15 residues. Germline CDR1 and CDR2: ENHRY and SYGVKD. CDR3 sequence reads: CAISVRQGSGNTIYF. CDR3 nucleotides: TGTGCCATCAGTGTACGTCAGGGCTCTGGAAACACCATATATTTT.

The chain recombines TRBV5-1 with TRBJ1-5, with D hard to call. V was trimmed by 4 bases and J by 4 bases, leaving 12 bases between them. The germline V gene encodes CDR1 SGHRS and CDR2 YFSETQ. This CDR3 is built from 14 residues. CDR3 in amino acids: CASSGEGPNQPQHF. DNA for the CDR3: TGCGCCAGCAGCGGGGAGGGCCCGAATCAGCCCCAGCATTTT.

The chain employs TRBV7-3 and TRBJ2-5; D is possibly TRBD2 (5 bases). The V end was cut by 4 bases, the J end by 5 bases, with 17 bases between. Per the germline V gene, CDR1 is SGHTA and CDR2 is FQGTGA. This CDR3 has 15 amino acids. Here the CDR3 reads CASSSLGLEQETQYF. CDR3 DNA: TGTGCCAGCAGCTCTCTCGGACTCGAACAGGAGACCCAGTACTTC. The complete variable domain, with remaining parts taken from reference TRBV7-3 and TRBJ2-5, reads GAGVSQTPSNKVTEKGKYVELRCDPISGHTALYWYRQSLGQGPEFLIYFQGTGAADDSGLPNDRFFAVRPEGSVSTLKIQRTERGDSAVYLCASSSLGLEQETQYFGPGTRLLVL.

The V gene is TRBV27, the J gene TRBJ1-2; 11 bases are shared with TRBD1. The germline gives CDR1 MNHEY, CDR2 SMNVEV (reference sequence). Trimming took 5 bases from V and 4 from J; bases not matched to a gene: 6. This CDR3 has 15 amino acids. The CDR3 region has the DNA TGTGCCAGCAGTCCCCGGACAGGGGGCATCTATGGCTACACCTTC. It codes for CASSPRTGGIYGYTF.